This TCR beta chain came from a study of blood T cell repertoires in COVID-19. Turning to the study itself: COVID-19 samples from acute and convalescent phases originated in the United States, Italy and Spain.

The V gene lost 9 bases and the J gene lost 0 bases, with 12 bases spanning the gap. CDR3 length: 14 amino acids. Germline values: CDR1 LNHDA, CDR2 SQIVND (reference sequence). Only in-frame clones appear in the TCRdb table, and some are missing; sequencing was by immunoSEQ multiplex PCR. The repertoire includes 130,000 to 150,000 clones, more than 75% of them detected once, and 12% to 15% sits in the top ten. Input material: peripheral blood. The J gene is TRBJ1-3, the V gene TRBV19; D not resolved. The source of this sequence is a human donor with acute or convalescent COVID-19. The donor label of this sample is uncertain. The CDR3, as DNA: TGTGCCAGCCGTTCGGGAGGCTCTGGAAACACCATATATTTT. Protein: CASRSGGSGNTIYF.